This passage covers 20 T cell receptor beta chains from one sample sequenced in a study of T cell responses to AZD1222 COVID-19 vaccine. The method was immunoSEQ multiplex PCR; TCRdb's version includes in-frame clones alone and lacks a portion of them. The data hold around 130,000 clones, with about 90% observed a single time. Sequencing used peripheral blood, obtained 28 days after the second dose of the MenACWY control vaccine. The source is an adult who received the MenACWY meningococcal vaccine as a control.

This rearrangement joins TRBV7-2 to TRBJ2-2, with no clear D. The CDR3 spans 15 residues. The V end was cut by 1 base, the J end by 5 bases, with 11 bases between. Germline V gives CDR1 SGHTA, CDR2 FQGNSA. The CDR3 nucleotides are TGTGCCAGCAGCTTAGTGCGCAGTGCGACCGGGGAGCTGTTTTTT. Protein product: CASSLVRSATGELFF. Looking up the rest from reference TRBV7-2 and TRBJ2-2 gives the full variable domain: GAGVSQSPSNKVTEKGKDVELRCDPISGHTALYWYRQSLGQGLEFLIYFQGNSAPDKSGLPSDRFSAERTGGSVSTLTIQRTQQEDSAVYLCASSLVRSATGELFFGEGSRLTVL.

The chain joins TRBV9 to TRBJ2-1; D remains unclear. The CDR3 is 13 amino acids. The V end was cut by 1 base, the J end by 3 bases, with 5 bases between. CDR1 is SGDLS, CDR2 YYNGEE, per germline. The CDR3 reads CASSVYLYNEQFF. In nucleotides, the CDR3 is TGTGCCAGCAGCGTATATCTCTACAATGAGCAGTTCTTC.

This clone has only one observation. The DNA of the CDR3 is TGTGCCAGTAGGCCTGACAGATTTTATCAGCCCCAGCATTTT. Protein product: CASRPDRFYQPQHF. The V call is TRBV19, the J call TRBJ1-5; maybe TRBD1 (5 bases). This CDR3 contains 14 residues. V was shortened by 6 bases and J by 5 bases, with 14 bases between the two germline ends. The germline V gene has CDR1 LNHDA and CDR2 SQIVND (reference sequence).

V and J are TRBV12-3 or TRBV12-4 and TRBJ2-1; D gene unclear. Trimming cost V 6 bases and J 0 bases, with 6 bases left between them. There are 13 residues in the CDR3. In DNA form, the CDR3 reads TGTGCCAGCAGCATTCTCTCCTACAATGAGCAGTTCTTC. The encoded protein is CASSILSYNEQFF.

V gene TRBV5-1 combines with J gene TRBJ2-1; 9 nucleotides line up with TRBD2. V was clipped by 0 bases and J by 10 bases; unmatched bases: 8. The CDR3 runs 15 residues. The germline V gene encodes CDR1 SGHRS and CDR2 YFSETQ. In nucleotides, the CDR3 is TGCGCCAGCAGCTTGGGGGCGGGGGGGCCCGGGGAGCAGTTCTTC. As protein: CASSLGAGGPGEQFF.

This chain joins TRBV27 and TRBJ2-5; perhaps D is TRBD1 or TRBD2 (6 bases each). The CDR3 runs to 14 residues. Germline V gives CDR1 MNHEY, CDR2 SMNVEV (reference sequence). Trimming took off 3 bases at V and 5 bases at J, with 13 bases between the two ends. The DNA for the CDR3 is TGTGCCAGCAGTTTCCGGGGGCCAGGGGAGACCCAGTACTTC. Translating it yields CASSFRGPGETQYF.

The J gene is TRBJ2-3, the V gene TRBV28, with TRBD1 as a possible D gene (5 bases). CDR3 length equals 11 residues. Trimming pared 4 bases from V and 8 bases from J, leaving 7 bases between. The V gene's germline CDR1 is MDHEN and CDR2 SYDVKM. The CDR3 DNA is TGTGCCAGCAGTTGGGGCCGTACGCAGTATTTT. Its translation: CASSWGRTQYF.

The chain links TRBV28 to TRBJ1-2, with D unresolved. V was shortened by 2 bases and J by 6 bases, with 13 bases between the two germline ends. CDR3 length equals 14 residues. Per germline, CDR1 MDHEN and CDR2 SYDVKM. The CDR3 DNA is TGTGCCAGCAGTTTAAAGGGAACTCTACATGGCTACACCTTC. Protein: CASSLKGTLHGYTF.

The chain couples TRBV27 to TRBJ1-5; 7 bases line up with TRBD1. V dropped 5 bases and J dropped 4; count of bases not matched to a gene: 8. Germline CDR1 and CDR2: MNHEY and SMNVEV (reference sequence). The CDR3 consists of 15 residues. The CDR3 protein is CASSHNRGLNQPQHF. DNA for the CDR3: TGTGCCAGCAGTCACAACAGGGGCCTGAATCAGCCCCAGCATTTT.

This clone is medium-sized within its sample. V is TRBV18 and J is TRBJ2-5; D remains ambiguous. This CDR3 contains 15 residues. Germline V gene lookup returns CDR1 KGHSH and CDR2 LQKENI. Trimming removed 1 base from V and 3 bases from J, with 12 bases in between. The CDR3 DNA is TGTGCCAGCTCACCACGGCCAAGTGGCGAAGAGACCCAGTACTTC. Translated, it gives CASSPRPSGEETQYF.

Only a few counts were recorded for this clone. This chain uses TRBV24-1 with TRBJ2-2, with TRBD2 matching over 7 bases. The V gene's germline CDR1 is KGHDR and CDR2 SFDVKD. The CDR3 has 12 residues. The trim removed 9 bases at V and 7 bases at J, leaving 4 bases unmatched. The CDR3 here is CATGGDGGELFF. DNA for the CDR3: TGTGCCACCGGGGGGGACGGCGGGGAGCTGTTTTTT.

This clone has more than one count but fewer than ten. This sample includes further DNA sequences coding for the same CDR3. CDR3 DNA: TGTGCCAGCAGTCTGGGGTCTAACTATGGCTACACCTTC. Encoded protein: CASSLGSNYGYTF. The chain combines TRBV28 with TRBJ1-2, with D uncertain. V dropped 5 bases and J dropped 0 bases, with 7 bases sitting between them. This CDR3 spans 13 amino acids. Germline values: CDR1 MDHEN, CDR2 SYDVKM.

This rearrangement joins TRBV18 to TRBJ2-1; 11 bases are a match to TRBD2. The CDR3 has 17 amino acids. Germline V gives CDR1 KGHSH, CDR2 LQKENI. J gave up 0 bases and V 0 bases, and 1 base lay outside the gene matches. The CDR3, as DNA: TGTGCCAGCTCACCACCCCTAGCGGGAGGCTCCTACAATGAGCAGTTCTTC. It specifies CASSPPLAGGSYNEQFF.

Only one count was recorded for this clone. The J gene is TRBJ2-3, the V gene TRBV5-1; no reliable D call. Germline V lookup: CDR1 SGHRS, CDR2 YFSETQ. V lost 2 bases to trimming and J lost 2 bases, with 6 bases between them. CDR3 length: 13 amino acids. This CDR3 reads CASSFGITDTQYF. CDR3 nucleotides: TGCGCCAGCAGCTTTGGAATCACAGATACGCAGTATTTT.

This clone was recorded once. This chain connects TRBV6-5 to TRBJ2-3; perhaps TRBD1 as D (6 bases). There are 15 residues in the CDR3. V was cut by 3 bases and J by 0 bases, with 10 bases left in between. Germline CDR1 and CDR2: MNHEY and SVGAGI. The CDR3 DNA follows: TGTGCCAGCAGTTATCAGGGGATCAGCACAGATACGCAGTATTTT. This encodes CASSYQGISTDTQYF.

The chain has TRBV7-9 and TRBJ1-5, with D uncertain. V shed 3 bases and J shed 4 bases, with 10 bases lying between them. CDR1 SEHNR and CDR2 FQNEAQ come from the germline V gene (reference sequence). CDR3 size: 14 residues. The CDR3 here is CASSFIGENQPQHF. In DNA, the CDR3 is TGTGCCAGCAGCTTCATAGGAGAAAATCAGCCCCAGCATTTT. Combining the CDR3 with reference TRBV7-9 and TRBJ1-5 gives the whole variable domain DTGVSQNPRHKITKRGQNVTFRCDPISEHNRLYWYRQTLGQGPEFLTYFQNEAQLEKSRLLSDRFSAERPKGSFSTLEIQRTEQGDSAMYLCASSFIGENQPQHFGDGTRLSIL.

CDR3 sequence (DNA): TGTGCCAGCTCACGCGCGAGCCCCGGGACAGGGGCGATTAGCAATCAGCCCCAGCATTTT. Its protein is CASSRASPGTGAISNQPQHF. V usage is TRBV18 and J usage is TRBJ1-5; TRBD1 aligns across 10 bases. V was clipped by 4 bases and J by 0 bases; unmatched bases: 15. In germline, CDR1 is KGHSH, CDR2 LQKENI. This CDR3 has 20 residues. The variable domain in full, with the rest retrieved from reference TRBV18 and TRBJ1-5, is NAGVMQNPRHLVRRRGQEARLRCSPMKGHSHVYWYRQLPEEGLKFMVYLQKENIIDESGMPKERFSAEFPKEGPSILRIQQVVRGDSAAYFCASSRASPGTGAISNQPQHFGDGTRLSIL.

The chain employs TRBV29-1 and TRBJ2-3; TRBD1 aligns across 9 bases. CDR3 size: 16 residues. From germline, CDR1 is SQVTM and CDR2 ANQGSEA. Trimming cost V 3 bases and J 1 base; bases outside gene matches: 8. This chain's CDR3 is CSVEVQGARGTDTQYF. DNA of the CDR3: TGCAGCGTTGAGGTACAGGGGGCTAGGGGCACAGATACGCAGTATTTT.

The chain uses TRBV7-8 and TRBJ2-7; TRBD1 agrees at 11 bases. V lost 0 bases, J lost 4 bases, and 2 bases stayed unmatched. The CDR3 totals 15 residues. Germline CDR1 is SGHVS and CDR2 is FQNEAQ. CDR3 nucleotide sequence: TGTGCCAGCAGCTTAGCGCGGGACAGGGGGTACGAGCAGTACTTC. Its protein product is CASSLARDRGYEQYF.

The chain couples TRBV18 to TRBJ1-6; tentatively, D is TRBD1 (5 bases). CDR1 is KGHSH and CDR2 is LQKENI in the germline V gene. Trimming cost V 1 base and J 7 bases, with 20 bases left between them. The CDR3 spans 18 residues. CDR3 amino acids: CASSPRGITGGSNSPLHF. CDR3 coding DNA: TGTGCCAGCTCACCACGGGGGATCACGGGGGGATCAAATTCACCCCTCCACTTT.